This T cell receptor beta chain was captured by sequencing in a study of blood T cell repertoires in COVID-19. The age range of participants was about 18 to 89 years, with residence in around 22 US areas. The germline V and J ends were trimmed by 3 bases and 5 bases, with 8 bases remaining between them. This CDR3 is built from 13 residues. The V gene's germline CDR1 is SGHRS and CDR2 YFSETQ. In the study's own analysis: From reference gene primer amplification, estimates of nucleated cell counts were derived. The repertoire was sequenced with immunoSEQ multiplex PCR; TCRdb's copy has only in-frame clones and lacks some. V and J calls plus clone size are reproduced from that table; the DNA served to infer D and trimming. This sample carries 200,000 or so clones, just over 85% of them seen once, and the ten largest clones take over 3%.

V usage is TRBV5-1 and J usage is TRBJ2-2, with D possibly being TRBD2 (6 bases). Sequenced material: PBMCs or T cells enriched from blood (not recorded which). This receptor was obtained from a woman in her thirties or forties with acute COVID-19. Written as DNA, the CDR3 is TGCGCCAGCAGCTCGGGGGAAACCGGGGAGCTGTTTTTT. Its translation is CASSSGETGELFF. Based on the CDR3 plus reference TRBV5-1 and TRBJ2-2, the full variable domain is KAGVTQTPRYLIKTRGQQVTLSCSPISGHRSVSWYQQTPGQGLQFLFEYFSETQRNKGNFPGRFSGRQFSNSRSEMNVSTLELGDSALYLCASSSGETGELFFGEGSRLTVL.